Below are 16 T cell receptor beta chains sequenced from a single sample in a study of PD-L1 blockade in urothelial cancer. Using immunoSEQ multiplex PCR, the repertoire was profiled, and TCRdb retains in-frame clones only, with some absent. The sample contains approximately 100,000 clones, 91% of which appear only once. The material sequenced was PBMCs, taken around atezolizumab (anti-PD-L1) treatment. The receptors were gathered from a woman of 80 years or more with urothelial cancer.

J is TRBJ2-1 and V is TRBV19, with 9 bases lining up with TRBD1. CDR3 size: 15 residues. Germline CDR1 and CDR2: LNHDA and SQIVND (reference sequence). V lost 0 bases, J lost 5 bases, and 2 bases stayed unmatched. The chain's CDR3 is CASSIEQGANNEQFF. The DNA of the CDR3 is TGTGCCAGTAGTATAGAACAGGGGGCTAACAATGAGCAGTTCTTC.

The chain carries TRBV19 and TRBJ2-7; the match to TRBD2 covers 15 bases. The germline V gene has CDR1 LNHDA and CDR2 SQIVND (reference sequence). The CDR3 is 19 residues long. V dropped 5 bases and J dropped 5; count of bases not matched to a gene: 16. Here the CDR3 reads CASSPQLGLAGGGGHEQYF. CDR3 DNA: TGTGCCAGTAGTCCCCAGCTGGGACTAGCGGGAGGAGGGGGCCACGAGCAGTACTTC.

The chain combines TRBV14 with TRBJ1-2; 7 nucleotides line up with TRBD1. Trimming cost V 0 bases and J 9 bases; bases outside gene matches: 7. This CDR3 has 14 residues. Germline V gives CDR1 SGHDN, CDR2 FVKESK. The CDR3 loop reads CASSQDIGGGSYTF. The DNA for the CDR3 is TGTGCCAGCAGCCAAGATATAGGGGGCGGGAGCTACACCTTC.

The gene calls are TRBV5-1 and TRBJ2-7; D gene unclear. Germline V gives CDR1 SGHRS, CDR2 YFSETQ. V dropped 4 bases and J dropped 1 base, with 15 bases sitting between them. CDR3 length equals 15 residues. The DNA of the CDR3 is TGCGCCAGCAGCCCCGACGAGGCAGCGTCCTACGAGCAGTACTTC. Translated, it gives CASSPDEAASYEQYF.

The gene calls are TRBV19 and TRBJ2-1, with no clear D. From germline, CDR1 is LNHDA and CDR2 SQIVND (reference sequence). Trimming cost V 2 bases and J 7 bases, with 9 bases left between them. The CDR3 runs to 13 residues. The DNA of the CDR3 is TGTGCCAGTAGTATACGGTCAATGAATGAGCAGTTCTTC. It specifies CASSIRSMNEQFF.

This clone has just one count. This chain links TRBV27 with TRBJ1-1; TRBD1 agrees at 9 bases. The germline CDR1 and CDR2 sequences are MNHEY and SMNVEV (reference sequence). V lost 4 bases and J lost 6; bases outside the gene matches: 9. This CDR3 region has 15 residues. The CDR3: CASSYTGTGSPEAFF. CDR3 DNA sequence: TGTGCCAGCAGTTATACCGGGACAGGGTCCCCTGAAGCTTTCTTT.

The V and J genes are TRBV5-5 and TRBJ2-1; 7 bases match TRBD2. Trimming cost V 1 base and J 9 bases; bases outside gene matches: 10. CDR1 is SGHKS and CDR2 is YYEKEE in the germline V gene (reference sequence). The length of the CDR3 is 15 residues. The CDR3 sequence: CASSLTLAERGEQFF. The CDR3 DNA sequence: TGTGCCAGCAGCTTGACTCTAGCGGAGAGGGGTGAGCAGTTCTTC.

The chain has TRBV15 and TRBJ2-5; 10 bases map to TRBD1. The CDR3 sequence is 14 residues long. CDR1 and CDR2 (germline): LNHNV, YYDKDF (reference sequence). Trimming took 4 bases from V and 5 from J; bases not matched to a gene: 4. DNA of the CDR3: TGTGCCACCAGCACAGACAGGGGGCTTGAGACCCAGTACTTC. This gives the protein CATSTDRGLETQYF.

On this clone: At one of its ends the junction is not consistent with the germline gene, which may arise from a read error. The chain uses TRBV18 and TRBJ1-1; 7 nucleotides agree with TRBD1. CDR3 length: 14 residues. Germline assignment: CDR1 KGHSH and CDR2 LQKENI. The CDR3 region is CVSSPQGMNTEAFF. The CDR3 nucleotides read TGTGTCAGCTCACCACAGGGGATGAACACTGAAGCTTTCTTT.

This chain links TRBV6-1 with TRBJ2-1; 8 nucleotides agree with TRBD2. Germline V CDR1 and CDR2: MNHNS, SASEGT. This CDR3 has 16 residues. V trimming: 2 bases; J trimming: 7 bases; junction bases outside the gene matches: 10. The CDR3 region has the DNA TGTGCCAGCAGTGAATTGAGTAGCGGGAATAGGAATGAGCAGTTCTTC. Its translation: CASSELSSGNRNEQFF.

The genes are TRBV5-1 and TRBJ2-1; 9 nucleotides align to TRBD1. Germline CDR1 reads SGHRS; CDR2 reads YFSETQ. The J segment lost 9 bases and the V segment lost 5 bases, leaving 9 bases of the junction unmatched. The CDR3 extends over 14 amino acids. This CDR3 reads CASSFRTGVAEQFF. The CDR3, as DNA: TGCGCCAGCAGTTTCCGGACAGGGGTGGCTGAGCAGTTCTTC.

The chain couples TRBV19 to TRBJ2-1; D perhaps matches TRBD2 (6 bases). V was clipped by 6 bases and J by 8 bases, with 14 bases between them. CDR1 LNHDA and CDR2 SQIVND come from the germline V gene (reference sequence). The CDR3 sequence is 13 residues long. This CDR3 reads CASSQTRLDEQFF. CDR3 in DNA: TGTGCCAGTAGCCAGACTAGACTTGATGAGCAGTTCTTC.

This chain connects TRBV9 to TRBJ2-1, with 7 bases lining up with TRBD2. J was trimmed by 7 bases and V by 4 bases; bases with no gene match: 8. This CDR3 has 14 residues. CDR1 and CDR2 from the germline V gene are SGDLS and YYNGEE. CDR3 in DNA: TGTGCCAGCAGCACACACTGGGGGGGGAATGAGCAGTTCTTC. Its translation: CASSTHWGGNEQFF. Using reference TRBV9 and TRBJ2-1 for the parts outside the CDR3, the full variable domain is DSGVTQTPKHLITATGQRVTLRCSPRSGDLSVYWYQQSLDQGLQFLIQYYNGEERAKGNILERFSAQQFPDLHSELNLSSLELGDSALYFCASSTHWGGNEQFFGPGTRLTVL.

The V and J genes are TRBV30 and TRBJ2-7, with D maybe TRBD2 (6 bases). The CDR3 totals 12 residues. Germline CDR1 is GTSNPN and CDR2 is SVGIG (reference sequence). With 5 bases removed from V and 2 bases from J, the gap between germline ends came to 10 bases. CDR3 in amino acids: CAWAGGTYEQYF. The CDR3 coding sequence is TGTGCCTGGGCTGGCGGGACCTACGAGCAGTACTTC.

This chain connects TRBV19 to TRBJ1-2; 7 nucleotides line up with TRBD1. V was pared by 1 base and J by 7 bases, with 9 bases of the junction left unmatched. The CDR3 covers 15 residues. Germline V gene data show CDR1 as LNHDA and CDR2 as SQIVND (reference sequence). Here the CDR3 reads CASSIARDSLFGYTF. The CDR3 nucleotides are TGTGCCAGTAGTATAGCCCGGGACAGCCTTTTTGGCTACACCTTC.

This clone was counted only a few times. Compared with germline, one end of the junction differs, possibly owing to a read error. The chain links TRBV27 to TRBJ2-7, with a weak D call TRBD2 (6 bases). The CDR3 spans 11 residues. Germline CDR1 is MNHEY and CDR2 is SMNVEV (reference sequence). CDR3: CASMGGRRMVF. The CDR3 DNA sequence: TGTGCCAGCATGGGGGGACGGAGGATGGTCTTC.